Below, 12 T cell receptor beta chains from the same sample are listed, as sequenced in a study of CXCR3-negative and CXCR3-positive naive CD8 T cells. For these receptors, no antigen is known. Study observations and caveats: CXCR3-positive naive cells had more hydrophobic TRB CDR3s than CXCR3-negative naive cells.

The authors made the TRB cDNA libraries by 5' RACE using UMI labels. From the 5' RACE reads, TCRdb lists one entry per CDR3 protein and no DNA. The record lists some 150,000 distinct CDR3 sequences, of which the ten most abundant hold nearly 0.5%. Sequenced sample: naive CXCR3+ CD8+ T cells from blood. Specified subset: CD45RO-CCR7+CD27+CD95- naive CD8+ T cells expressing CXCR3 (TNR3+). These receptors were obtained from a human donor in good health. Some clones in this sample may be carry-over from other donors' samples.

This chain uses TRBV7-9 with TRBJ2-3; TCRdb picks TRBD2, but there is no DNA to check that call. The germline gives CDR1 SEHNR, CDR2 FQNEAQ (reference sequence). The CDR3 runs to 13 residues. The CDR3 spells CAGGISSTDTQYF.

The V gene is TRBV11-2, the J gene TRBJ2-2. The germline CDR1 and CDR2 sequences are SGHAT and FQNNGV. The CDR3 runs to 15 residues. The CDR3 protein is CASSLDLSVTGELFF.

The chain links TRBV12-3 or TRBV12-4 to TRBJ1-1. The CDR3 has 13 amino acids. The chain's CDR3 is CASGWAFEGEAFF.

This rearrangement joins TRBV28 to TRBJ1-1. The CDR3 covers 14 residues. Germline values: CDR1 MDHEN, CDR2 SYDVKM. The CDR3 region is CASSLYTGSTEAFF.

The gene calls are TRBV28 and TRBJ2-1; without DNA, the TCRdb call of TRBD1 cannot be checked. Looked up from germline, CDR1 is MDHEN and CDR2 is SYDVKM. The CDR3 has 14 amino acids. This chain's CDR3 is CASSPPRGGDEQFF.

This chain joins TRBV7-9 and TRBJ1-2; the TCRdb call, TRBD1, lacks DNA for checking. This CDR3 contains 15 residues. Looked up from germline, CDR1 is SEHNR and CDR2 is FQNEAQ (reference sequence). The CDR3 sequence is CASSLGRDVRYGYTF.

The V gene is TRBV28, the J gene TRBJ2-7. CDR1 and CDR2 from the germline V gene are MDHEN and SYDVKM. The CDR3 loop spans 12 amino acids. The CDR3 loop is CASSGNSYEQYF.

The genes are TRBV20-1 and TRBJ2-4; TCRdb selects TRBD2, and the lack of DNA leaves this call unchecked. Germline values: CDR1 DFQATT, CDR2 SNEGSKA (reference sequence). The CDR3 sequence is 14 residues long. The CDR3 sequence is CSAPQREDLKSPYF.

The chain is built from TRBV7-6 and TRBJ2-1. The CDR3 extends over 15 amino acids. In germline, CDR1 is SGHVS, CDR2 FNYEAQ. CDR3 in amino acids: CASSLVPDQWDEQFF.

The CDR3: CSVEGPGTGITEAFF. This rearrangement joins TRBV29-1 to TRBJ1-1; the D call from TCRdb, TRBD1, cannot be confirmed without DNA. Germline V gene lookup returns CDR1 SQVTM and CDR2 ANQGSEA. This CDR3 is 15 amino acids long.

The V gene is TRBV4-1, the J gene TRBJ1-4. Germline values: CDR1 MGHRA, CDR2 YSYEKL. CDR3 size: 15 residues. This chain's CDR3 is CASSQGEATNEKLFF.

The rearrangement uses TRBV29-1 and TRBJ2-7; the D call of TRBD2 rests on TCRdb alone, since no DNA is present to check it. The V gene's germline CDR1 is SQVTM and CDR2 ANQGSEA. CDR3 length equals 13 residues. The CDR3 is CSVRWAHAYEQYF.